Below are 7 T cell receptor beta chains sequenced from a single sample in a study of blood T cell repertoires in COVID-19. This table comes from immunoSEQ multiplex PCR, and its TCRdb copy is limited to in-frame clones, with some not included. Seen here are 250,000 or so clones, 89% observed once, and the top ten hold just under 0.95%. Sequencing was carried out using peripheral blood. The receptors stem from a woman aged 35 to 49 who had recovered from COVID-19.

The rearrangement joins TRBV9 to TRBJ2-7; the D gene is possibly TRBD1 (7 bases). The CDR3 loop spans 14 amino acids. V was pared by 0 bases and J by 4 bases, with 11 bases between. Germline CDR1 SGDLS, CDR2 YYNGEE. CDR3 loop: CASSVGAGGYEQYF. The CDR3 DNA is TGTGCCAGCAGCGTAGGGGCAGGGGGGTACGAGCAGTACTTC. Using reference TRBV9 and TRBJ2-7 for the parts outside the CDR3, the full variable domain is DSGVTQTPKHLITATGQRVTLRCSPRSGDLSVYWYQQSLDQGLQFLIQYYNGEERAKGNILERFSAQQFPDLHSELNLSSLELGDSALYFCASSVGAGGYEQYFGPGTRLTVT.

The chain joins TRBV18 to TRBJ1-1, with 11 bases identical to TRBD1. The CDR3 is 16 residues long. The junction had 5 bases not matched to a gene; V was cut back by 2 bases and J by 3 bases. Germline-derived CDR1 and CDR2 are KGHSH and LQKENI. The CDR3 DNA reads as TGTGCCAGCTCACCATTTCGGGGACAGGGGGACACTGAAGCTTTCTTT. Protein product: CASSPFRGQGDTEAFF.

J is TRBJ2-7 and V is TRBV7-8, with TRBD1 matching 9 bases. The CDR3 has 14 residues. The germline V gene has CDR1 SGHVS and CDR2 FQNEAQ. Unmatched junction bases numbered 5, after V lost 5 bases and J lost 3 bases. The CDR3 is CASSLGQGHYEQYF. DNA for the CDR3: TGTGCCAGCAGCCTCGGACAGGGGCACTACGAGCAGTACTTC.

J is TRBJ1-4 and V is TRBV5-1; TRBD1 aligns across 8 bases. Losses at the gene ends were 4 bases for V and 8 bases for J; bases not matched to a gene: 13. Germline values: CDR1 SGHRS, CDR2 YFSETQ. The CDR3 sequence is 16 residues long. CDR3 coding DNA: TGCGCCAGCAGCGGCCGACTCACAGGGGGAGACGAAAAACTGTTTTTT. Translated, it gives CASSGRLTGGDEKLFF.

The CDR3 DNA reads as TGTGCCAGCTCGCGCGGGACAGCGGGAGGCGACATTCAGTACTTC. It is translated as CASSRGTAGGDIQYF. V is TRBV18 and J is TRBJ2-4, with 9 bases aligning to TRBD2. The junction had 11 bases not matched to a gene; V was cut back by 6 bases and J by 8 bases. Per the germline V gene, CDR1 is KGHSH and CDR2 is LQKENI. There are 15 residues in the CDR3. Looking up the rest from reference TRBV18 and TRBJ2-4 gives the full variable domain: NAGVMQNPRHLVRRRGQEARLRCSPMKGHSHVYWYRQLPEEGLKFMVYLQKENIIDESGMPKERFSAEFPKEGPSILRIQQVVRGDSAAYFCASSRGTAGGDIQYFGAGTRLSVL.

The rearrangement uses TRBV9 and TRBJ2-7; D is uncertain. V lost 1 base to trimming and J lost 3 bases, with 8 bases between them. Germline V gives CDR1 SGDLS, CDR2 YYNGEE. The CDR3 extends over 13 amino acids. The CDR3 bases are TGTGCCAGCAGCGTATCAGAGGACTACGAGCAGTACTTC. It codes for CASSVSEDYEQYF.

J is TRBJ2-1 and V is TRBV27; TRBD2 matches 8 bases. Trimming removed 4 bases from V and 10 bases from J; junction bases left unmatched: 15. The CDR3 has 16 amino acids. Germline CDR1 reads MNHEY; CDR2 reads SMNVEV (reference sequence). The CDR3 DNA follows: TGTGCCAGCAGTTCCCTCGGCCTAGCGGGTGCTTTAGAGCAGTTCTTC. Translated, it gives CASSSLGLAGALEQFF.